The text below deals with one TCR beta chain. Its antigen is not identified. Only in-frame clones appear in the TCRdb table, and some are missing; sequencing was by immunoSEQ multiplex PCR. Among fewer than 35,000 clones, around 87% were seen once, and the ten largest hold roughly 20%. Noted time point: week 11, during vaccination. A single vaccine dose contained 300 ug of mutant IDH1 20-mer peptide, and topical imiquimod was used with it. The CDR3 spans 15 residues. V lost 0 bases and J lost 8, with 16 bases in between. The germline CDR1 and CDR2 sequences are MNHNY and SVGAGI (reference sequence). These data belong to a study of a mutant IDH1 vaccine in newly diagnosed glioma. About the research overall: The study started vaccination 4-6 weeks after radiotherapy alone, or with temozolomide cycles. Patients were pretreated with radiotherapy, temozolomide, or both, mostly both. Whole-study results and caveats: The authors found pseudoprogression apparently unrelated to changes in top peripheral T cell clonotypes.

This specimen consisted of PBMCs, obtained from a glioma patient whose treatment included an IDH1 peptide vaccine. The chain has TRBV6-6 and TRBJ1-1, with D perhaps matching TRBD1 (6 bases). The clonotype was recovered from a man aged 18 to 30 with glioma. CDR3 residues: CASSYSPATGGEAFF. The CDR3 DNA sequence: TGTGCCAGCAGTTACTCGCCCGCGACAGGCGGAGAAGCTTTCTTT.